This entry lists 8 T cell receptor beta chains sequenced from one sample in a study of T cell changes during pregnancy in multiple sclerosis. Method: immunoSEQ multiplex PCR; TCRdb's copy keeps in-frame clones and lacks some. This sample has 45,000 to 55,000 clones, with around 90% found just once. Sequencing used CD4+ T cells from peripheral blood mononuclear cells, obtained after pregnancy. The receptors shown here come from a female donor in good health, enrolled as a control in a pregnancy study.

The CDR3: CASKWEGPTGELFF. The CDR3 DNA reads as TGTGCCAGCAAATGGGAGGGGCCCACCGGGGAGCTGTTTTTT. The chain employs TRBV2 and TRBJ2-2, with TRBD2 identical over 7 bases. The CDR3 is 14 residues long. The germline V gene has CDR1 SNHLY and CDR2 FYNNEI. With 7 bases clipped from V and 4 bases from J, the junction kept 6 bases outside the gene matches.

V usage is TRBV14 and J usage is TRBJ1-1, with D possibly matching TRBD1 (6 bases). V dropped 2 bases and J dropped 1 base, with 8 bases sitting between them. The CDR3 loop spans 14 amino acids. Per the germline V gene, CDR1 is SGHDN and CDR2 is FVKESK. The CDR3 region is CASSQPGANTEAFF. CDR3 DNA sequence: TGTGCCAGCAGCCAACCAGGGGCGAACACTGAAGCTTTCTTT.

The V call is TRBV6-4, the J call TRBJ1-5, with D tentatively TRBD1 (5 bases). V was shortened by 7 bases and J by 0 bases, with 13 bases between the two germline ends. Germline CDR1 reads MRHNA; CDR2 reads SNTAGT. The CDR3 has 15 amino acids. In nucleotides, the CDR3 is TGTGCCAGCACCGGGGGAGAAAATAGCAATCAGCCCCAGCATTTT. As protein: CASTGGENSNQPQHF.

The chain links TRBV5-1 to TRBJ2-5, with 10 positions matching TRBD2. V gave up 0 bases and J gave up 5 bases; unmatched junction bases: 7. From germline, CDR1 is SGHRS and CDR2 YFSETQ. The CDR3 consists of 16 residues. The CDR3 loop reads CASSLEGLASAETQYF. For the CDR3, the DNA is TGCGCCAGCAGCTTGGAGGGACTAGCGAGTGCGGAGACCCAGTACTTC.

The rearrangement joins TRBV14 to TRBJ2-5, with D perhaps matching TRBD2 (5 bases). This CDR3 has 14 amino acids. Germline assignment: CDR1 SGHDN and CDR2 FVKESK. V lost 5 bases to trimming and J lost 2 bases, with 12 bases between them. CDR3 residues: CASSRRPRQETQYF. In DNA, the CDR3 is TGTGCCAGCAGCAGGAGGCCGAGACAAGAGACCCAGTACTTC.

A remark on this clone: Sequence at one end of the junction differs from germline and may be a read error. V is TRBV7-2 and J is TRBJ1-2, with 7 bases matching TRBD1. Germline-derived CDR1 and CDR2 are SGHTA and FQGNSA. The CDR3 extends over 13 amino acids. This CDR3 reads CASSSNLGQAPSF. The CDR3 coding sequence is TGTGCCAGCAGCTCAAACCTCGGACAGGCACCCTCCTTC. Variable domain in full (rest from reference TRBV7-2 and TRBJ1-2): GAGVSQSPSNKVTEKGKDVELRCDPISGHTALYWYRQSLGQGLEFLIYFQGNSAPDKSGLPSDRFSAERTGGSVSTLTIQRTQQEDSAVYLCASSSNLGQAPSFGSGTRLTVV.

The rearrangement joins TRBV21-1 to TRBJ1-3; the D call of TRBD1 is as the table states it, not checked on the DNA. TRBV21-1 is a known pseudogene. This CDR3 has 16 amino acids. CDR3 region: CASSRDRSNSGNTIYF. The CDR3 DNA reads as TGTGCCAGCAGCAGGGACAGGTCGAACTCTGGAAACACCATATATTTT.

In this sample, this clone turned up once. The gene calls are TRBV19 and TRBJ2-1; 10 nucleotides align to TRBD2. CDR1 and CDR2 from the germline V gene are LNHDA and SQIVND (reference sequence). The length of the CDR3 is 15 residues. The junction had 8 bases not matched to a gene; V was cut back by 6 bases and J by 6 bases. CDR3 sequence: CASRASGSPLNEQFF. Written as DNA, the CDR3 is TGTGCCAGTAGGGCTAGCGGGAGCCCCCTCAATGAGCAGTTCTTC. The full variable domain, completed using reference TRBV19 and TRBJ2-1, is DGGITQSPKYLFRKEGQNVTLSCEQNLNHDAMYWYRQDPGQGLRLIYYSQIVNDFQKGDIAEGYSVSREKKESFPLTVTSAQKNPTAFYLCASRASGSPLNEQFFGPGTRLTVL.